This T cell receptor beta chain was sequenced for a study of response to subunit inactivated influenza vaccine. This clonotype was found a few times. TCRdb processed the RT-PCR reads anew with MiXCR; each CDR3 protein has one entry. This table has just under 550,000 distinct CDR3 sequences, approximately 24% appearing once. This sample also appeared in a second study, on T cells expressing NK-cell markers. That work adds: UMI-tagged 5'RACE template switching yielded the TCR beta cDNA. Sorted CD3+CD56+NKG2C+, CD3+CD56+NKG2C- and CD3+CD56-NKG2C+ T-cell subsets were beta-chain profiled.

The input for sequencing was CD4+ T cells sorted from PBMCs, taken about 12 days after vaccination. This TCR was recovered from a man aged 50-59 years who received an inactivated influenza vaccine.

The CDR3, as DNA: TGCAGTGCTCCCGGACAGGGTCGGACTGAAGCTTTCTTT. Protein sequence: CSAPGQGRTEAFF. The genes are TRBV20-1 and TRBJ1-1, with 8 bases fitting TRBD1. Germline lookup yields CDR1 DFQATT and CDR2 SNEGSKA (reference sequence). This CDR3 is built from 13 residues. Trimming removed 5 bases from V and 5 bases from J; junction bases left unmatched: 7.